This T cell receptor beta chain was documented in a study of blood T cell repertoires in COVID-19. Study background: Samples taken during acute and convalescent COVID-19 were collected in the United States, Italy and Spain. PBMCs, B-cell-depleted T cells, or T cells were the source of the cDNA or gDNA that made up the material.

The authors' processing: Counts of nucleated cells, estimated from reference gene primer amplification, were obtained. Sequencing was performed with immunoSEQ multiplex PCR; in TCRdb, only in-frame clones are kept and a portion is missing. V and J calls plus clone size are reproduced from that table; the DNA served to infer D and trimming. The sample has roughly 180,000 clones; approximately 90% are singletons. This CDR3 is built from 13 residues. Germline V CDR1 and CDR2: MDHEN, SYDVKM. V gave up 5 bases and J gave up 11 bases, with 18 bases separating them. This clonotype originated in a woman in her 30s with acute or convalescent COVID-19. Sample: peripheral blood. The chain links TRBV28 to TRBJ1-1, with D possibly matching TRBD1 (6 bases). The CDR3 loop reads CASSTGTSTSAFF. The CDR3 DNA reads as TGTGCCAGCAGTACCGGGACAAGCACCTCTGCTTTCTTT.